The T cell receptor beta chain described here comes from a study of T cell changes during pregnancy in multiple sclerosis. Trimming took 3 bases from V and 5 from J, leaving 7 bases between them. This CDR3 has 12 residues. Germline lookup yields CDR1 ENHRY and CDR2 SYGVKD. Using immunoSEQ multiplex PCR, the repertoire was profiled, and TCRdb retains in-frame clones only, with some absent. The profile shows about 89,000 clones, around 94% of them singletons. The sequence came from a female donor with multiple sclerosis, enrolled in a pregnancy study. Sequenced material: peripheral blood, taken in the third trimester of pregnancy. The chain employs TRBV10-3 and TRBJ1-2; a weak D match, TRBD1 (6 bases). CDR3 in amino acids: CAISEGQYGYTF. The CDR3 nucleotides read TGTGCCATCAGTGAAGGACAGTATGGCTACACCTTC.